This T cell receptor (beta chain) was captured by sequencing in a study of blood T cell repertoires in COVID-19. For the study at large: Acute-phase and convalescent COVID-19 samples originated in the United States, Italy and Spain.

This CDR3 has 16 amino acids. V lost 1 base to trimming and J lost 2 bases; unmatched junction nucleotides: 4. CDR1 is SSHAT and CDR2 is FNYEAQ in the germline V gene (reference sequence). Sequencing was performed with immunoSEQ multiplex PCR; in TCRdb, only in-frame clones are kept and a portion is missing. The sample shows fewer than 500,000 clones, roughly 90% of them seen only once. Assignment of participants to cohorts was predicated upon participant-reported clinical history. Sequencing input: PBMCs or T cells enriched from blood (not recorded which). The chain links TRBV7-7 to TRBJ2-2, with 7 positions matching TRBD2. This receptor was taken from a young woman with acute COVID-19. The CDR3 loop reads CASSLEAGENTGELFF. The CDR3 DNA follows: TGTGCCAGCAGCTTAGAGGCGGGGGAAAACACCGGGGAGCTGTTTTTT.